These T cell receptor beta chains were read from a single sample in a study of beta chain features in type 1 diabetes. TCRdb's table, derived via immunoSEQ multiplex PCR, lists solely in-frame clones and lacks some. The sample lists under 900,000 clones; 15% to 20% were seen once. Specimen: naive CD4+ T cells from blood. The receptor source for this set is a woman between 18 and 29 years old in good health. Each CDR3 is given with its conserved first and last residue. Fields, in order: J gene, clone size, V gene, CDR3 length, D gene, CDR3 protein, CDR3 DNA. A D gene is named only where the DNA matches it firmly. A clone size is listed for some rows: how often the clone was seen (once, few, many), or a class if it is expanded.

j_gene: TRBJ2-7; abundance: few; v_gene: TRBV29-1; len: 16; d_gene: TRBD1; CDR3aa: CSVVWAEGTEHYEQYF; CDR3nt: TGCAGCGTTGTATGGGCCGAAGGGACAGAACATTACGAGCAGTACTTC
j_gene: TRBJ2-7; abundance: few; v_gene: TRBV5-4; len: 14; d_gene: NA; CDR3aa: CASSVAGPTYEQYF; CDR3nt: TGTGCCAGCAGCGTTGCGGGCCCTACTTACGAGCAGTACTTC
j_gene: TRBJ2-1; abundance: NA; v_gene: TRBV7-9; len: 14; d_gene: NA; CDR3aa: CASSSQASESEQFF; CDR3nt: TGTGCCAGCAGCTCGCAGGCCTCGGAGAGTGAGCAGTTCTTC
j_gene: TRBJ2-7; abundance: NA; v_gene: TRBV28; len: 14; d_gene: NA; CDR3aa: CASSLPSATYEQYF; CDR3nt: TGTGCCAGCAGTTTACCTAGCGCAACCTACGAGCAGTACTTC
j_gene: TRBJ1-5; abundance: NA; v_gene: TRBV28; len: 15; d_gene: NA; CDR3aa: CASSFLGPSNQPQHF; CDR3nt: TGTGCCAGCAGTTTTCTGGGGCCGAGCAATCAGCCCCAGCATTTT
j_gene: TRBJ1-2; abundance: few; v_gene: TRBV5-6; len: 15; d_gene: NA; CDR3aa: CASSLLGPDPYGYTF; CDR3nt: TGTGCCAGCAGCTTGCTCGGGCCCGATCCCTATGGCTACACCTTC
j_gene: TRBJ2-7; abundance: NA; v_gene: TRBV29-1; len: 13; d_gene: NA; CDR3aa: CSVVLRSSYEQYF; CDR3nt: TGCAGCGTTGTCCTCAGGAGCTCCTACGAGCAGTACTTC
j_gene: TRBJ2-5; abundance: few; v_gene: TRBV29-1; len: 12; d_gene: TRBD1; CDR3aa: CSVSQGQETQYF; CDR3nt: TGCAGCGTATCACAGGGGCAGGAGACCCAGTACTTC
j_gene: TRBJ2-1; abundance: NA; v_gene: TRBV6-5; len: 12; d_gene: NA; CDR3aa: CASTNGVAEQFF; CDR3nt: TGTGCCAGCACCAATGGGGTAGCTGAGCAGTTCTTC
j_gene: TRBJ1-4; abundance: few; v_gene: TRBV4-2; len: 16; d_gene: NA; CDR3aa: CASSPTAGGTNEKLFF; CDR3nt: TGTGCCAGCAGCCCCACGGCGGGGGGAACTAATGAAAAACTGTTTTTT
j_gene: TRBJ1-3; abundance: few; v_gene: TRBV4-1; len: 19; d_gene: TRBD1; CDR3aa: CASSQERVGQGRSGNTIYF; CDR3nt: TGCGCCAGCAGCCAAGAGCGCGTGGGACAGGGACGCTCTGGAAACACCATATATTTT
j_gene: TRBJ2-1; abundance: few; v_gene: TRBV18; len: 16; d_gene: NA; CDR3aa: CASSPLGQSSYNEQFF; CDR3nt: TGTGCCAGCTCCCCTTTAGGACAAAGCTCCTACAATGAGCAGTTCTTC
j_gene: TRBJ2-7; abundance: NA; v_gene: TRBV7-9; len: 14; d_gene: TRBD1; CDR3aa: CASSFGTGAFEQYF; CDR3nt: TGTGCCAGCAGCTTCGGGACAGGGGCCTTCGAGCAGTACTTC
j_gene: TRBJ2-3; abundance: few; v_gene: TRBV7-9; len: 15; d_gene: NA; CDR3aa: CASSLWQTSTDTQYF; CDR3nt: TGTGCCAGCAGCTTATGGCAGACAAGCACAGATACGCAGTATTTT
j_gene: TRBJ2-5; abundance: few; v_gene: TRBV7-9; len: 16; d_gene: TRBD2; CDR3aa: CASSLARALAGETQYF; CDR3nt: TGTGCCAGCAGCTTAGCCAGGGCCCTAGCGGGAGAGACCCAGTACTTC
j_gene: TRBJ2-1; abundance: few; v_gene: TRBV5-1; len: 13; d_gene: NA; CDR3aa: CASSVRVSGEQFF; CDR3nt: TGCGCCAGCAGCGTTAGAGTGAGCGGTGAGCAGTTCTTC
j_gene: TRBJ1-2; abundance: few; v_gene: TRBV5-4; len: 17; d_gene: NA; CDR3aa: CASSLRDSALANYGYTF; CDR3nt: TGTGCCAGCAGCTTGCGAGACAGCGCGCTAGCTAACTATGGCTACACCTTC
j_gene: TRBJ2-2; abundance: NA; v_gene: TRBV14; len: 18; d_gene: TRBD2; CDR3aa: CASSRLLGLAENTGELFF; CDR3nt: TGTGCCAGCAGCCGTTTACTCGGACTAGCGGAGAACACCGGGGAGCTGTTTTTT
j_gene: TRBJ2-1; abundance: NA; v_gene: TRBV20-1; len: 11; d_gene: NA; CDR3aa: CSARGSDEQFF; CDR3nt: TGCAGTGCCCGGGGTAGCGATGAGCAGTTCTTC
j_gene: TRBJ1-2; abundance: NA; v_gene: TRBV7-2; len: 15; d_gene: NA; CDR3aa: CASSFLGSRRAGYTF; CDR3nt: TGTGCCAGCAGCTTCCTCGGCAGCCGGAGGGCTGGCTACACCTTC
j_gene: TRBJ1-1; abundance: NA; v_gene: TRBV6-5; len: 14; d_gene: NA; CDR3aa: CASFPAGRNTEAFF; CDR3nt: TGTGCCAGCTTTCCCGCAGGGAGGAACACTGAAGCTTTCTTT
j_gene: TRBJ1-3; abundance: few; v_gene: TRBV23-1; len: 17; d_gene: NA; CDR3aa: CASSQLRQGKGGNTIYF; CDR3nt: TGCGCCAGCAGTCAATTAAGGCAGGGAAAAGGCGGAAACACCATATATTTT
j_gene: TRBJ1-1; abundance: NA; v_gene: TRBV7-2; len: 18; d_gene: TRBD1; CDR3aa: CASTGDRATIGTNGEAFF; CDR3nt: TGTGCCAGCACCGGGGACAGGGCGACTATTGGGACGAACGGTGAAGCTTTCTTT
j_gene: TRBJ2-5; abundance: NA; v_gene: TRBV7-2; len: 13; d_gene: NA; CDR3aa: CASSLGLQETQYF; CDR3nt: TGTGCCAGCAGCTTAGGACTTCAAGAGACCCAGTACTTC
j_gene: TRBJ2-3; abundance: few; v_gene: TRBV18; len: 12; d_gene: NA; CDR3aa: CASSPQAGTQYF; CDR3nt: TGTGCCAGCTCACCACAAGCGGGTACGCAGTATTTT
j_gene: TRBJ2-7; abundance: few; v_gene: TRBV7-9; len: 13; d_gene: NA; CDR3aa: CASSLDFSYEQYF; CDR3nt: TGTGCCAGCAGCTTAGATTTCAGTTACGAGCAGTACTTC
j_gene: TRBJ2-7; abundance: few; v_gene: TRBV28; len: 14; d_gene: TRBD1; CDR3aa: CASSLQGIRYEQYF; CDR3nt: TGTGCCAGCAGTCTACAGGGGATTCGCTACGAGCAGTACTTC
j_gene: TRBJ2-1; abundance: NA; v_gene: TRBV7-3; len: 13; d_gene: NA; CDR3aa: CASSFHRDNEQFF; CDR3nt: TGTGCCAGCAGCTTTCACCGGGACAATGAGCAGTTCTTC
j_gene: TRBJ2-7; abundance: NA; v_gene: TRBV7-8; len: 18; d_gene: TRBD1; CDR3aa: CASSLGPPTGTVVYEQYF; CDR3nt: TGTGCCAGCAGCTTAGGACCACCTACCGGGACAGTAGTCTACGAGCAGTACTTC
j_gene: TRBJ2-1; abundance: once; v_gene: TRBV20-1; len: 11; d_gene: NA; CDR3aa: CSATRYNEQFF; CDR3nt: TGCAGTGCAACTAGATACAATGAGCAGTTCTTC
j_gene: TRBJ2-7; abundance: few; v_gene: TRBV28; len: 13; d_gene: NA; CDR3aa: CASRPGSLYEQYF; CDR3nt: TGTGCCAGCAGACCGGGAAGCTTATACGAGCAGTACTTC
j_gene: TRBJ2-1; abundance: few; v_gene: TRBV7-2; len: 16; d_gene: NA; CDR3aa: CASSLRAGSLYNEQFF; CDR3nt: TGTGCCAGCAGCCTCCGGGCGGGATCCCTTTACAATGAGCAGTTCTTC
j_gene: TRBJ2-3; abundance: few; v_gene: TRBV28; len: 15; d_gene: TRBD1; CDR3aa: CASRFGDRGPDTQYF; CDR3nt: TGTGCCAGCAGGTTCGGGGACAGGGGCCCAGATACGCAGTATTTT
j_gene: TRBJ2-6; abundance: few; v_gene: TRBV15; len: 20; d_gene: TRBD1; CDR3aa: CATSSNRAGTGYSGANVLTF; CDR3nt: TGTGCCACCAGCAGTAATCGGGCAGGGACAGGTTACTCTGGGGCCAACGTCCTGACTTTC
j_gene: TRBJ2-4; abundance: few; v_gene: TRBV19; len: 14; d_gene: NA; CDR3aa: CASSTAGSANIQYF; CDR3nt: TGTGCCAGTAGTACGGCGGGAAGCGCGAACATTCAGTACTTC
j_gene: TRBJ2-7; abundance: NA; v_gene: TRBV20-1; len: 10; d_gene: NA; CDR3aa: CSARGYEQYF; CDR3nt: TGCAGTGCTAGAGGCTACGAGCAGTACTTC
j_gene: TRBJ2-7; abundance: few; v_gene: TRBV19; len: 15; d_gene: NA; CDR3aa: CASSRSAGDTNEQYF; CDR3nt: TGTGCCAGTAGTCGCTCCGCCGGGGACACCAACGAGCAGTACTTC
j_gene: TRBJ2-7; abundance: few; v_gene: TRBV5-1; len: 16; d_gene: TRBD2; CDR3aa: CASSFGTSGSSYEQYF; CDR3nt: TGCGCCAGCAGCTTTGGGACTAGCGGTAGCTCCTACGAGCAGTACTTC
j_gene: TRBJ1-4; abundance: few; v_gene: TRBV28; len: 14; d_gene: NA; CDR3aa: CASTNQGLEEKLFF; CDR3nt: TGTGCCAGCACCAACCAGGGGCTAGAAGAAAAACTGTTTTTT
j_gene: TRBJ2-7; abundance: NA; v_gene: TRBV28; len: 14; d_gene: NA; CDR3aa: CASSLSRGIYEQYF; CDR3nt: TGTGCCAGCAGTTTAAGCAGGGGAATTTACGAGCAGTACTTC
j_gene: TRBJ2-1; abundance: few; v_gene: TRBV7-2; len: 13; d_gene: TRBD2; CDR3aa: CASRSLLAYEQFF; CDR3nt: TGTGCCAGCAGATCTCTACTAGCGTATGAGCAGTTCTTC
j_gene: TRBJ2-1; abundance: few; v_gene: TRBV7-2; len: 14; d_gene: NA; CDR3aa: CASSLAHIYNEQFF; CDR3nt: TGTGCCAGCAGCTTAGCACATATCTACAATGAGCAGTTCTTC
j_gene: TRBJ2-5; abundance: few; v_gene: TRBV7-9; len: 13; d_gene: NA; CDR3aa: CASSLAGAETQYF; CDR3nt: TGTGCCAGCAGCTTGGCAGGGGCCGAGACCCAGTACTTC
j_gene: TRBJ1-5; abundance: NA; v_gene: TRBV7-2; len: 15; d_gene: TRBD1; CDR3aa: CASRTGTGGNQPQHF; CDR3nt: TGTGCCAGCAGAACCGGGACAGGGGGCAATCAGCCCCAGCATTTT
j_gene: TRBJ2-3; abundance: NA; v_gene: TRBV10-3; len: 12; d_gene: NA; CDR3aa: CAIGIVADTQYF; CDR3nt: TGTGCCATCGGGATAGTAGCCGATACGCAGTATTTT
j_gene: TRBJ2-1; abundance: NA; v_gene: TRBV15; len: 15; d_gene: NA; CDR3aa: CATSTSQGSYNEQFF; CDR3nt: TGTGCCACCAGCACTTCCCAGGGGTCCTACAATGAGCAGTTCTTC
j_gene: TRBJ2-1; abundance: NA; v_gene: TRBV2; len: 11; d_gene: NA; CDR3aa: CASREYNEQFF; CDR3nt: TGTGCCAGCAGGGAGTACAATGAGCAGTTCTTC
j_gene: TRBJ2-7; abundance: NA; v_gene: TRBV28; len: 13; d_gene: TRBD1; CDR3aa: CASSFGQGNEQYF; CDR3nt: TGTGCCAGCAGTTTCGGACAGGGGAACGAGCAGTACTTC